This entry lists 6 T cell receptor beta chains sequenced from one sample in a study of blood T cell repertoires in COVID-19. The table came from immunoSEQ multiplex PCR; TCRdb's copy has only in-frame clones and leaves some out. The sample yields some 150,000 clones, 86% seen once. Sequences were obtained from peripheral blood. These receptors were taken from a woman aged 60-75 years with COVID-19, enrolled during active disease.

This clone was observed once. V usage is TRBV19 and J usage is TRBJ1-5; 9 bases fit TRBD1. Germline V CDR1 and CDR2: LNHDA, SQIVND (reference sequence). After removal of 0 bases from V and 9 bases from J, the junction contained 6 bases not matched to a gene. This CDR3 comprises 15 residues. The CDR3 DNA reads TGTGCCAGTAGTATAGAGACAGGGGGGACGCGGCCCCAGCATTTT. This encodes CASSIETGGTRPQHF. Looking up the rest from reference TRBV19 and TRBJ1-5 gives the full variable domain: DGGITQSPKYLFRKEGQNVTLSCEQNLNHDAMYWYRQDPGQGLRLIYYSQIVNDFQKGDIAEGYSVSREKKESFPLTVTSAQKNPTAFYLCASSIETGGTRPQHFGDGTRLSIL.

The chain is built from TRBV21-1 and TRBJ2-4; the table's D call, TRBD1, has no DNA check behind it. TRBV21-1 is reported as a pseudogene. This CDR3 is 15 amino acids long. The CDR3 region has the DNA TGTGCCAGCAGCAAAGAATGGCTAGCCAAAAACATTCAGTACTTC. Protein sequence: CASSKEWLAKNIQYF.

In DNA, the CDR3 is TGTGCCAGCAGCTTGGATGGGAGCTCCTACAATGAGCAGTTCTTC. It specifies CASSLDGSSYNEQFF. The V gene is TRBV5-5, the J gene TRBJ2-1, with TRBD2 as a possible D gene (5 bases). This CDR3 region has 15 residues. CDR1 and CDR2 from the germline V gene are SGHKS and YYEKEE (reference sequence). The V end lost 0 bases, the J end lost 0 bases, and 7 bases lay between the germline ends.

The chain is built from TRBV7-9 and TRBJ2-1; TRBD2 aligns across 13 bases. Germline trimming cut 5 bases from V and 5 bases from J; bases unmatched to any gene: 6. The CDR3 loop spans 16 amino acids. CDR1 SEHNR and CDR2 FQNEAQ come from the germline V gene (reference sequence). The CDR3 loop is CASSIVGLAGNNEQFF. As DNA, the CDR3 is TGTGCCAGCAGCATAGTGGGACTAGCGGGGAACAATGAGCAGTTCTTC.

This sequence joins TRBV25-1 and TRBJ1-4, with D possibly matching TRBD1 (6 bases). Germline CDR1 and CDR2: MGHDK and SYGVNS. The V and J ends lost 1 base and 8 bases respectively, with 11 bases between them. CDR3 size: 14 residues. The CDR3 nucleotides are TGTGCCAGCAGTGAATCAGGGGTGGGCGAAAAACTGTTTTTT. It encodes CASSESGVGEKLFF.

This clone was seen once. The chain carries TRBV4-3 and TRBJ1-6; D not resolved. The V gene's germline CDR1 is LGHNA and CDR2 YSLEER. This CDR3 has 16 amino acids. V was cut by 1 base and J by 4 bases, with 11 bases left in between. The CDR3 is CASSQAEVVYNSPLHF. The CDR3 DNA follows: TGCGCCAGCAGCCAAGCGGAGGTCGTTTATAATTCACCCCTCCACTTT.